This entry features one TCR beta chain sequence. The antigen remains unidentified. These data originate in a study of T cells after yellow fever vaccination. For the study at large: SMART-Seq v4 Ultra Low Input prepared libraries from low-cell fractions.

V dropped 2 bases and J dropped 8 bases, with 12 bases sitting between them. CDR3 length equals 14 residues. Germline V CDR1 and CDR2: MNHEY, SMNVEV (reference sequence). Study results and caveats: Subsequent to the booster, the majority of primary-vaccination clones reappeared (about 97% CD4, 88% CD8). The CD4 and CD8 compartments had a small share of their clonotypes in common. On re-exposure, the response was weaker but peaked faster, at day 5 versus 15.

TCRdb re-called the 5' RACE reads with MiXCR, one entry per CDR3 protein. The table includes about 300,000 distinct CDR3 sequences, 7.5% to 9% detected once. The J gene is TRBJ2-2, the V gene TRBV27; no reliable D call. The sequenced sample was CD4+ T cells sorted from PBMCs, obtained 5 days after the yellow fever booster vaccination. The source of this sequence is a man aged 18 to 30 who received the YFV17D yellow fever vaccine. The CDR3 loop is CASSLQRVTGELFF. The CDR3 nucleotides are TGTGCCAGCAGTTTACAAAGGGTTACAGGGGAGCTGTTTTTT.